These 28 T cell receptor beta chains originate from one sample sequenced in a study of shared clonotypes between healthy human individuals. The assay was immunoSEQ multiplex PCR, and TCRdb's table has in-frame clones only and misses some. The table has over 300,000 clones, roughly 87% seen once. The sequencing sample was made of memory CD8+ T cells sorted from blood. Specified subset: CD45RO+ cells pooled with CCR7-negative TemRA cells. All receptors come from a man aged 18-30 years in good health.

The CDR3 DNA sequence: TGCGCCAGCAGCTTCGAGGGGCAGGCCGAGCAGTACTTC. Amino acid sequence: CASSFEGQAEQYF. The chain joins TRBV5-1 to TRBJ2-7; D possibly uses TRBD1 or TRBD2 (5 bases each). The V end was cut by 2 bases, the J end by 6 bases, with 12 bases between. CDR3 length: 13 residues. Germline CDR1 is SGHRS and CDR2 is YFSETQ.

CDR3 nucleotide sequence: TGTGCCAGCAGTCGAACCGGGACAGGGGACTACAATGAGCAGTTCTTC. Translated, it gives CASSRTGTGDYNEQFF. The rearrangement joins TRBV28 to TRBJ2-1, with TRBD1 identical over 10 bases. With V trimmed by 5 bases and J by 3 bases, 7 bases remained unmatched. The CDR3 spans 16 residues. The germline CDR1 and CDR2 sequences are MDHEN and SYDVKM.

The rearrangement joins TRBV28 to TRBJ2-7; no definite D call. Trimming left V 1 base short and J 2 bases short, with 18 bases between. This CDR3 region has 17 residues. Germline-derived CDR1 and CDR2 are MDHEN and SYDVKM. This CDR3 is CASSLSTRTEDPYEQYF. CDR3 in DNA: TGTGCCAGCAGTTTATCCACGAGAACGGAAGACCCCTACGAGCAGTACTTC.

This clone appeared a few times. The chain employs TRBV5-1 and TRBJ1-1; D is uncertain. In germline, CDR1 is SGHRS, CDR2 YFSETQ. V lost 1 base and J lost 1, with 5 bases in between. The CDR3 length is 13 residues. The CDR3 loop reads CASSLWGNTEAFF. The CDR3 DNA is TGCGCCAGCAGCTTGTGGGGGAACACTGAAGCTTTCTTT.

The chain couples TRBV27 to TRBJ1-1; the D is unclear. This CDR3 region has 17 residues. V lost 1 base and J lost 4, with 19 bases in between. Per germline, CDR1 MNHEY and CDR2 SMNVEV (reference sequence). The CDR3 bases are TGTGCCAGCAGTTTATTCTACCCCGCAGAAGTATTCACTGAAGCTTTCTTT. Residues: CASSLFYPAEVFTEAFF.

The J gene is TRBJ1-2, the V gene TRBV5-6, with 8 positions matching TRBD1. Germline CDR1 and CDR2: SGHDT and YYEEEE. V lost 4 bases, J lost 3 bases, and 5 bases stayed unmatched. This CDR3 spans 14 amino acids. The CDR3 coding sequence is TGTGCCAGCAGCATGGGACAGGCCTACTATGGCTACACCTTC. Protein: CASSMGQAYYGYTF.

Points on this clone: A far larger clone is one base from this, pointing to a likely read error. The rearrangement joins TRBV29-1 to TRBJ2-2, with D tentatively TRBD2 (5 bases). Trimming left V 5 bases short and J 7 bases short, with 14 bases between. Germline CDR1 and CDR2: SQVTM and ANQGSEA. The CDR3 is made up of 13 amino acids. CDR3 coding DNA: TGCAGCGTTAAGAGGGTAGAGGACGGGGAGCTGTTTTTT. Translation gives CSVKRVEDGELFF.

To note about this clone: Other DNA sequences in this sample translate to the same CDR3. This chain uses TRBV7-9 with TRBJ2-3; D is undetermined. Deletions cut 5 bases from V and 4 bases from J, with 4 bases between. Germline loops: CDR1 SEHNR, CDR2 FQNEAQ (reference sequence). The CDR3 contains 11 residues. The CDR3 DNA sequence: TGTGCCAGCAGCCTTGCAGATACGCAGTATTTT. It codes for CASSLADTQYF.

This clone was recorded a few times. The chain has TRBV7-9 and TRBJ1-5; D remains ambiguous. Trimming stripped 1 base from V and 4 bases from J, with 8 bases between. From germline, CDR1 is SEHNR and CDR2 FQNEAQ (reference sequence). The CDR3 totals 14 residues. The CDR3 DNA reads as TGTGCCAGCAGCTTAGATGGATTTAATCAGCCCCAGCATTTT. The encoded protein is CASSLDGFNQPQHF. Variable domain in full (rest from reference TRBV7-9 and TRBJ1-5): DTGVSQNPRHKITKRGQNVTFRCDPISEHNRLYWYRQTLGQGPEFLTYFQNEAQLEKSRLLSDRFSAERPKGSFSTLEIQRTEQGDSAMYLCASSLDGFNQPQHFGDGTRLSIL.

This clone was seen only once. The chain employs TRBV2 and TRBJ2-5; the D gene is possibly TRBD2 (5 bases). The germline V gene has CDR1 SNHLY and CDR2 FYNNEI. Deletions cut 6 bases from V and 2 bases from J, with 10 bases between. This CDR3 spans 13 amino acids. CDR3 sequence reads: CASREDWQETQYF. The CDR3 region has the DNA TGTGCCAGCAGGGAGGATTGGCAAGAGACCCAGTACTTC. Looking up the rest from reference TRBV2 and TRBJ2-5 gives the full variable domain: EPEVTQTPSHQVTQMGQEVILRCVPISNHLYFYWYRQILGQKVEFLVSFYNNEISEKSEIFDDQFSVERPDGSNFTLKIRSTKLEDSAMYFCASREDWQETQYFGPGTRLLVL.

This CDR3 reads CASSPAPGAAQETQYF. The CDR3, as DNA: TGTGCCAGCAGCCCAGCCCCAGGTGCTGCCCAAGAGACCCAGTACTTC. The chain uses TRBV7-9 and TRBJ2-5; D remains ambiguous. Trimming removed 5 bases at V and 1 base at J, with 17 bases between. The CDR3 covers 16 residues. CDR1 is SEHNR, CDR2 FQNEAQ, per germline (reference sequence).

The chain is built from TRBV2 and TRBJ2-3; no clear D gene. V lost 1 base and J lost 7, with 15 bases in between. The CDR3 consists of 15 residues. Germline V CDR1 and CDR2: SNHLY, FYNNEI. The CDR3 bases are TGTGCCAGCAGTGAAGATGGCCAGAGCTTGAATACGCAGTATTTT. Amino acid sequence: CASSEDGQSLNTQYF.

The rearrangement links TRBV4-3 to TRBJ2-1; 7 bases line up with TRBD2. The CDR3 covers 17 residues. With 0 bases clipped from V and 0 bases from J, the junction kept 5 bases outside the gene matches. Germline V gene data show CDR1 as LGHNA and CDR2 as YSLEER. This CDR3 is CASSQDAGEVSYNEQFF. The DNA for the CDR3 is TGCGCCAGCAGCCAAGATGCGGGGGAGGTCTCCTACAATGAGCAGTTCTTC.

This chain joins TRBV11-2 and TRBJ2-3, with 9 bases aligning to TRBD2. This CDR3 comprises 15 residues. V dropped 4 bases and J dropped 5; count of bases not matched to a gene: 7. The germline gives CDR1 SGHAT, CDR2 FQNNGV. Here the CDR3 reads CASSSTSGSGDTQYF. The CDR3 DNA reads as TGTGCCAGCAGCTCGACTAGCGGCTCGGGAGATACGCAGTATTTT.

Written as DNA, the CDR3 is TGTGCCAGCAGCCTTCGACAGGGGGCGGACGAGCAGTACTTC. Amino acid sequence: CASSLRQGADEQYF. J is TRBJ2-7 and V is TRBV7-2; 10 positions agree with TRBD1. The V and J ends lost 5 bases and 5 bases, in that order; junction bases with no gene match: 6. CDR3 length: 14 amino acids. Germline V gene lookup returns CDR1 SGHTA and CDR2 FQGNSA.

In this sample, this clone turned up a few times. This sample includes further DNA sequences coding for the same CDR3. The chain employs TRBV6-5 and TRBJ2-6; D gene unclear. Trimming left V 0 bases short and J 3 bases short, with 0 bases between. Germline assignment: CDR1 MNHEY and CDR2 SVGAGI. This CDR3 comprises 13 residues. DNA of the CDR3: TGTGCCAGCAGTTACTCTGGGGCCAACGTCCTGACTTTC. Translated, it gives CASSYSGANVLTF.

The J gene is TRBJ2-7, the V gene TRBV27, with TRBD1 matching over 8 bases. The length of the CDR3 is 15 residues. J was trimmed by 4 bases and V by 5 bases; bases with no gene match: 10. Germline V gives CDR1 MNHEY, CDR2 SMNVEV (reference sequence). CDR3 protein: CASSPPGQALYEQYF. The CDR3, as DNA: TGTGCCAGCAGTCCCCCGGGACAGGCCCTTTACGAGCAGTACTTC.

The chain has TRBV15 and TRBJ2-1; TRBD2 aligns across 7 bases. V shed 5 bases and J 7 bases; nucleotides not matched to a gene: 14. The CDR3 sequence is 16 residues long. Germline CDR1 LNHNV, CDR2 YYDKDF (reference sequence). CDR3 sequence: CATSGALAEFLNEQFF. DNA for the CDR3: TGTGCCACCAGCGGGGCTCTAGCGGAGTTTTTAAATGAGCAGTTCTTC.

This chain joins TRBV28 and TRBJ2-7, with 8 bases fitting TRBD1. Germline loops: CDR1 MDHEN, CDR2 SYDVKM. V was pared by 4 bases and J by 3 bases, with 8 bases of the junction left unmatched. The CDR3 contains 15 residues. CDR3 loop: CASSYRTGRGYEQYF. CDR3 nucleotides: TGTGCCAGCAGTTACCGGACAGGGCGAGGCTACGAGCAGTACTTC.

The chain carries TRBV30 and TRBJ2-4; 8 bases match TRBD2. The CDR3 totals 13 residues. Germline CDR1 and CDR2: GTSNPN and SVGIG (reference sequence). V was clipped by 5 bases and J by 6 bases; unmatched bases: 6. CDR3 DNA: TGTGCCTGGCAGCGGGAGTCGGGAAACATTCAGTACTTC. It is translated as CAWQRESGNIQYF.

This chain joins TRBV29-1 and TRBJ2-1, with D tentatively TRBD1 (7 bases). CDR1 is SQVTM, CDR2 ANQGSEA, per germline. V lost 3 bases and J 6 bases, leaving 12 bases between the germline ends. The CDR3 totals 13 residues. In DNA form, the CDR3 reads TGCAGCGTTGAGGAGGGGGCCGGCAATGAGCAGTTCTTC. Encoded protein: CSVEEGAGNEQFF.

Concerning this clone itself: One end of the junction is discordant with germline, which a read error may explain. The chain is built from TRBV10-3 and TRBJ2-7; maybe TRBD2 (6 bases). Germline V CDR1 and CDR2: ENHRY, SYGVKD. The CDR3 runs 16 residues. CDR3 residues: CAISESKSERVYQQYF. The DNA of the CDR3 is TGTGCCATCAGTGAGTCAAAGTCAGAGCGGGTCTACCAGCAGTACTTC.

The CDR3 region has the DNA TGTGCCAGCAGTTACTCGAGCGGGGGCCCCTACGAGCAGTACTTC. It yields the protein CASSYSSGGPYEQYF. The chain has TRBV6-5 and TRBJ2-7; 8 bases line up with TRBD2. V was pared by 0 bases and J by 2 bases, with 3 bases of the junction left unmatched. CDR3 length: 15 residues. Germline V gene sequence: CDR1 MNHEY, CDR2 SVGAGI.

This chain uses TRBV6-5 with TRBJ2-1; D call uncertain. The V gene's germline CDR1 is MNHEY and CDR2 SVGAGI. This CDR3 has 13 residues. With 1 base removed from V and 7 bases from J, the gap between germline ends came to 8 bases. The CDR3 DNA reads TGTGCCAGCAGTTACTGGGATTTGAATGAGCAGTTCTTC. It translates to CASSYWDLNEQFF.

This chain links TRBV11-2 with TRBJ1-2; D is uncertain. The V gene lost 3 bases and the J gene lost 6 bases, with 14 bases spanning the gap. From germline, CDR1 is SGHAT and CDR2 FQNNGV. The CDR3 length is 14 residues. The CDR3 reads CASSFTVPINGYTF. Here the CDR3 DNA reads TGTGCCAGCAGCTTCACCGTCCCCATAAATGGCTACACCTTC. Looking up the rest from reference TRBV11-2 and TRBJ1-2 gives the full variable domain: EAGVAQSPRYKIIEKRQSVAFWCNPISGHATLYWYQQILGQGPKLLIQFQNNGVVDDSQLPKDRFSAERLKGVDSTLKIQPAKLEDSAVYLCASSFTVPINGYTFGSGTRLTVV.

J is TRBJ1-1 and V is TRBV7-6; perhaps TRBD1 as D (5 bases). The germline CDR1 and CDR2 sequences are SGHVS and FNYEAQ. V gave up 1 base and J gave up 0 bases, with 9 bases separating them. The CDR3 contains 15 residues. This chain's CDR3 is CASSLERDLNTEAFF. The CDR3 DNA reads TGTGCCAGCAGCTTAGAGAGGGACCTGAACACTGAAGCTTTCTTT.

The J gene is TRBJ2-3, the V gene TRBV6-4; tentatively, D is TRBD1 or TRBD2 (6 bases each). The CDR3 is 13 amino acids. Germline CDR1 is MRHNA and CDR2 is SNTAGT. Trimming pared 6 bases from V and 14 bases from J, leaving 21 bases between. For the CDR3, the DNA is TGTGCCAGCAGCCCCAAAGTGGGGGCCGGGAGGTATTTT. This translates into CASSPKVGAGRYF.

As for this clone: Other DNA sequences in this sample translate to the same CDR3. This rearrangement joins TRBV9 to TRBJ2-7; weak D call: TRBD1 (5 bases). V was trimmed by 0 bases and J by 1 base, leaving 8 bases between them. Germline assignment: CDR1 SGDLS and CDR2 YYNGEE. This CDR3 comprises 14 residues. CDR3 loop: CASSVGGSSYEQYF. As DNA, the CDR3 is TGTGCCAGCAGCGTAGGGGGCAGTTCCTACGAGCAGTACTTC.